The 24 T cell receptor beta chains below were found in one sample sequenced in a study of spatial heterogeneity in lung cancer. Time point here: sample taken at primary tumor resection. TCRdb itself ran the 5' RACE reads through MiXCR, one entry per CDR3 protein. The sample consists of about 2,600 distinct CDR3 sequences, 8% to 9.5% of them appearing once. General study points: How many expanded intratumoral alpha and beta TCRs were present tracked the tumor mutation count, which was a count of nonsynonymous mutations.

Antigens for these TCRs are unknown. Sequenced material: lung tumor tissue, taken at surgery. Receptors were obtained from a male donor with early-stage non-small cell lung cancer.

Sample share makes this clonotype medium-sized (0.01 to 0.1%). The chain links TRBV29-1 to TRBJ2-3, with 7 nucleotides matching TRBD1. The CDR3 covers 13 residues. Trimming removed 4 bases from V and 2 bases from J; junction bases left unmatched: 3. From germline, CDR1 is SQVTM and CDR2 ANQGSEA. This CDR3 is CSVVTGDTDTQYF. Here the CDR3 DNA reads TGCAGCGTTGTAACAGGGGACACAGATACGCAGTATTTT.

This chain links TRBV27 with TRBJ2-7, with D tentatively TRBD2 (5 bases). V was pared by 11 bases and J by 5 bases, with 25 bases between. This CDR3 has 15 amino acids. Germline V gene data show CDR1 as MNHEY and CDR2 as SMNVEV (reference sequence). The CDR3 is CASQRNPMVSDEQYF. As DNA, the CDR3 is TGTGCCTCCCAGCGGAATCCGATGGTATCCGACGAGCAGTACTTC.

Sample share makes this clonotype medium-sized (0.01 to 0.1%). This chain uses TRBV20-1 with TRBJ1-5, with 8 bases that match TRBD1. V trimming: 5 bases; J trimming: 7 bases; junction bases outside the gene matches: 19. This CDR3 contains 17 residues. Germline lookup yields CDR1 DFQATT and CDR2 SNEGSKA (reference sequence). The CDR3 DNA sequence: TGCAGTGCTCACGAGAAAGGACAGGGCCTATCAGGACAGCCCCAGCATTTT. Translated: CSAHEKGQGLSGQPQHF.

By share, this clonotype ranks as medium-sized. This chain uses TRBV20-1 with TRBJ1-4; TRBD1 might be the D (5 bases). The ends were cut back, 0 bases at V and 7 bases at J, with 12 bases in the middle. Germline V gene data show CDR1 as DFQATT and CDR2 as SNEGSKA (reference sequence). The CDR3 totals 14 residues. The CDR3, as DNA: TGCAGTGCTAGAGATCCCGAGAGGGGTGAAAAACTGTTTTTT. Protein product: CSARDPERGEKLFF.

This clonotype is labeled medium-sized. The CDR3, as DNA: TGCAGTGCTAGAGCCCAGGGAGGGGGCATTGGGGAGCAGTACTTC. It translates to CSARAQGGGIGEQYF. The J gene is TRBJ2-7, the V gene TRBV20-1, with D tentatively TRBD1 or TRBD2 (7 bases each). Germline V gene sequence: CDR1 DFQATT, CDR2 SNEGSKA (reference sequence). This CDR3 has 15 residues. Trimming pared 1 base from V and 7 bases from J, leaving 20 bases between.

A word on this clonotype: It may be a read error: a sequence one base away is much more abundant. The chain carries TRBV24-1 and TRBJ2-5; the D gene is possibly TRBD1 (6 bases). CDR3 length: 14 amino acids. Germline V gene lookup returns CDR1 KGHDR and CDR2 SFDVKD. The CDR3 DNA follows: TGTGCCACCGGTGACAACAGGGCGGCGGAGACCCAGTACTTC. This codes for CATGDNRAAETQYF.

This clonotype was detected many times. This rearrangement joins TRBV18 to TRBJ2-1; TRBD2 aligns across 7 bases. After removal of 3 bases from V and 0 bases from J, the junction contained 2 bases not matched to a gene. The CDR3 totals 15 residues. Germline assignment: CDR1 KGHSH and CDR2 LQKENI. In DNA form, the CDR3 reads TGTGCCAGCTCACCGAGCGGGAACTCCTACAATGAGCAGTTCTTC. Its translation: CASSPSGNSYNEQFF.

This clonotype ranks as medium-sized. CDR3 sequence reads: CASSQAGPQETQYF. CDR3 nucleotide sequence: TGCGCCAGCAGCCAGGCAGGGCCCCAAGAGACCCAGTACTTC. The rearrangement uses TRBV4-1 and TRBJ2-5; possible D gene TRBD1, 5 bases. This CDR3 contains 14 residues. Trimming shortened V by 3 bases and J by 1 base, and 9 bases separated the two germline ends. The germline gives CDR1 MGHRA, CDR2 YSYEKL.

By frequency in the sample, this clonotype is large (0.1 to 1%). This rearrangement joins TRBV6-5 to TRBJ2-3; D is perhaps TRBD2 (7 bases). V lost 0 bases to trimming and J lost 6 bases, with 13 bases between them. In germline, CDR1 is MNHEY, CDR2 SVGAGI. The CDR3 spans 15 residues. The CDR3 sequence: CASSYSRGPGDTQYF. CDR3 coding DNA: TGTGCCAGCAGTTACTCGCGGGGGCCCGGGGATACGCAGTATTTT.

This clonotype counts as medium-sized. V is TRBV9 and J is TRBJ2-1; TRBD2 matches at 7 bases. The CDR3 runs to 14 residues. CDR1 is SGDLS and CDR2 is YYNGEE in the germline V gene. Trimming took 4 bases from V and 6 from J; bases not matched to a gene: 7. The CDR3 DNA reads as TGTGCCAGCAGCAGGGACGGGGGGTCCAATGAGCAGTTCTTC. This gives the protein CASSRDGGSNEQFF.

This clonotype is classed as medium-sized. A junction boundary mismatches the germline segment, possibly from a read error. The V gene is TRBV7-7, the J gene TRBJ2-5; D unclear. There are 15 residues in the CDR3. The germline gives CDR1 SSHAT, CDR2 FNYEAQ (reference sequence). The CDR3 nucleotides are TGTGCTAGCAGCTTATCATTTGTCAGGCAAGAGACCCAGTACTTC. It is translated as CASSLSFVRQETQYF.

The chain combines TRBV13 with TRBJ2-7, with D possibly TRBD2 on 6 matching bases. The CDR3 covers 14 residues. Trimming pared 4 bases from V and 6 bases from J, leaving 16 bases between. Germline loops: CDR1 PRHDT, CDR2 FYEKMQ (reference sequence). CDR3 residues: CASSSEGEGAEQYF. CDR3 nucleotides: TGTGCCAGCAGCTCGGAGGGCGAAGGGGCCGAGCAGTACTTC. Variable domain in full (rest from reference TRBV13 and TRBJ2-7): AAGVIQSPRHLIKEKRETATLKCYPIPRHDTVYWYQQGPGQDPQFLISFYEKMQSDKGSIPDRFSAQQFSDYHSELNMSSLELGDSALYFCASSSEGEGAEQYFGPGTRLTVT.

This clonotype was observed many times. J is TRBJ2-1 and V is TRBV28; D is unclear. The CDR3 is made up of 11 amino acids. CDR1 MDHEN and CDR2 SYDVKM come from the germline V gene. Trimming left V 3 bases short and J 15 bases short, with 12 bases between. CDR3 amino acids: CASSLGQALFF. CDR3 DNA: TGTGCCAGCAGTTTGGGCCAGGCGTTGTTCTTC.

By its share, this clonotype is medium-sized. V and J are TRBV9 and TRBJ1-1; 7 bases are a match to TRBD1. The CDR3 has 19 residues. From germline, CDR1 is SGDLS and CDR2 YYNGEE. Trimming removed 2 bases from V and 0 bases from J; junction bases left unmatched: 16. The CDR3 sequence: CASSVLPGQGGFMNTEAFF. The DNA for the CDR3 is TGTGCCAGCAGCGTCTTGCCGGGACAAGGGGGCTTCATGAACACTGAAGCTTTCTTT.

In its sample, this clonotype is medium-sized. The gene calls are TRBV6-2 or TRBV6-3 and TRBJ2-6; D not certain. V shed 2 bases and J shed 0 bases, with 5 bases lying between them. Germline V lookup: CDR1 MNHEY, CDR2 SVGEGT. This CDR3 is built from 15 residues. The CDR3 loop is CASSYGNSGANVLTF. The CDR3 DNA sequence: TGTGCCAGCAGTTACGGGAACTCTGGGGCCAACGTCCTGACTTTC.

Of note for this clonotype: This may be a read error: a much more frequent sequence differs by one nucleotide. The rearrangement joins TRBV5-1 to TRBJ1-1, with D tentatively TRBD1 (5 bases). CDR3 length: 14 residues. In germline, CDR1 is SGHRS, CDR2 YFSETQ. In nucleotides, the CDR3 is TGCGTCAGCAGCCCCGGGGCAGTCAACACTGAAGCTTTCTTT. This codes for CVSSPGAVNTEAFF.

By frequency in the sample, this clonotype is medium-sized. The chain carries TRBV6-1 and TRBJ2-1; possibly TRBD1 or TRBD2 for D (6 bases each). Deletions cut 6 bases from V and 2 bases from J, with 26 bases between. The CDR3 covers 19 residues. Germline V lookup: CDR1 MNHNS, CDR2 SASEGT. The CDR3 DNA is TGTGCCAGCAGCCGAAACACACGCGGAGGGGGGTCGGCCTACAATGAGCAGTTCTTC. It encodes CASSRNTRGGGSAYNEQFF.

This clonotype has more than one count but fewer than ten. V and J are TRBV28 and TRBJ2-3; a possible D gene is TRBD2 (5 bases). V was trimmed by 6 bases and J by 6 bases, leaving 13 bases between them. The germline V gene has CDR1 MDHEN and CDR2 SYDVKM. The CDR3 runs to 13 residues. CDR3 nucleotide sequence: TGTGCCAGCAGCCTGGACTTCTTGGATACGCAGTATTTT. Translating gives CASSLDFLDTQYF.

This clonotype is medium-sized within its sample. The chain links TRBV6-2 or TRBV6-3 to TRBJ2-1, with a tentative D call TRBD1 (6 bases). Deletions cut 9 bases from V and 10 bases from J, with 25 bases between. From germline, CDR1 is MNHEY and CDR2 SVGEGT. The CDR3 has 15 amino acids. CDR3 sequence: CASIREGVPPKEQFF. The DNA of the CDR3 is TGTGCCAGTATTCGCGAGGGGGTACCCCCCAAGGAGCAGTTCTTC.

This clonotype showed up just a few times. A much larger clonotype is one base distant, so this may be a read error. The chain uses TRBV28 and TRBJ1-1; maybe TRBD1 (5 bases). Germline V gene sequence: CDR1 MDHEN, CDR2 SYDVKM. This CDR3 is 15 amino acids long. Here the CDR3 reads CASSPRGAGNTEVFF. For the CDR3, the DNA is TGTGCCAGCAGCCCCCGTGGGGCGGGGAACACTGAAGTTTTCTTT.

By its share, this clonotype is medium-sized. CDR3 in DNA: TGTGCCAGCAGTGTTGAGCAGGGGTTCACCTACGAGCAGTACTTC. Amino acid sequence: CASSVEQGFTYEQYF. V is TRBV2 and J is TRBJ2-7; possibly TRBD1 for D (6 bases). This CDR3 region has 15 residues. Looked up from germline, CDR1 is SNHLY and CDR2 is FYNNEI. Trimming pared 4 bases from V and 2 bases from J, leaving 15 bases between.

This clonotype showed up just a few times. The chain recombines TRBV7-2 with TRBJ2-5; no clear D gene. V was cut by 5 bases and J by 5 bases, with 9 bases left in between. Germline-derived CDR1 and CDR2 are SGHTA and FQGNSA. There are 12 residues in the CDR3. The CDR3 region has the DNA TGTGCCAGCAGCCATCCCTATGAGACCCAGTACTTC. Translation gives CASSHPYETQYF.

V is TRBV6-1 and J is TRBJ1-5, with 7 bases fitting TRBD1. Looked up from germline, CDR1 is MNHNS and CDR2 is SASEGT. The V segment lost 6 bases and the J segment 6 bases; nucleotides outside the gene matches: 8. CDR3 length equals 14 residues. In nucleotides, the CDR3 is TGTGCCAGCAGCCCGGGACAGATGGGTCAGCCCCAGCATTTT. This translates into CASSPGQMGQPQHF.

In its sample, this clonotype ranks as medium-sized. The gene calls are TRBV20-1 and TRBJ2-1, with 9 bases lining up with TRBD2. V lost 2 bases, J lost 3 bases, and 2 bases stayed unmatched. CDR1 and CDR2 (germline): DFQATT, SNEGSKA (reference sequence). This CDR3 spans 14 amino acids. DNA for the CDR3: TGCAGTGCTAGATCTAGCGGGGACTACAATGAGCAGTTCTTC. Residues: CSARSSGDYNEQFF.